This entry features one TCR beta chain sequence. The PCR ran on 60 Vbeta and 13 Jbeta primers. TCRdb's copy holds only in-frame clones and misses some; the assay was immunoSEQ multiplex PCR. The table records tens of thousands of clones, about 78% of them present only once. The entry originates in a study of cytomegalovirus exposure and HLA in healthy donors. The germline V gene encodes CDR1 SNHLY and CDR2 FYNNEI. After removal of 6 bases from V and 4 bases from J, the junction contained 6 bases not matched to a gene. CDR3 length: 14 amino acids. The sequence derives from a woman aged 40 to 50 in good health and CMV-seropositive. The rearrangement links TRBV2 to TRBJ2-7; 10 nucleotides match TRBD2. Sequencing was performed on PBMCs. This CDR3 is CASRGASGGYEQYF. The CDR3 DNA sequence: TGTGCCAGCAGGGGGGCTAGCGGGGGATACGAGCAGTACTTC.